The 24 T cell receptor beta chains in this list originate from one sample, sequenced in a study of blood T cell repertoires in COVID-19. TCRdb keeps only in-frame clones here, not all; method: immunoSEQ multiplex PCR. This table holds approximately 160,000 clones, about 86% found once. The sample was peripheral blood. These receptors were collected from a man aged 50-60 years with active or convalescent COVID-19.

This clone was recorded once. J is TRBJ2-5 and V is TRBV27; unclear D gene. CDR1 and CDR2 (germline): MNHEY, SMNVEV (reference sequence). This CDR3 has 15 amino acids. V gave up 5 bases and J gave up 1 base, with 14 bases separating them. CDR3 protein: CASSPSPLSQETQYF. The CDR3 region has the DNA TGTGCCAGCAGTCCGTCTCCACTGAGCCAAGAGACCCAGTACTTC.

The chain uses TRBV2 and TRBJ2-3, with D hard to call. Deletions cut 1 base from V and 2 bases from J, with 7 bases between. The CDR3 is made up of 14 amino acids. The V gene's germline CDR1 is SNHLY and CDR2 FYNNEI. In DNA, the CDR3 is TGTGCCAGCAGTGAAGGTGACTTCACAGATACGCAGTATTTT. Protein product: CASSEGDFTDTQYF.

The chain recombines TRBV7-6 with TRBJ2-7; tentatively, D is TRBD1 (6 bases). Per the germline V gene, CDR1 is SGHVS and CDR2 is FNYEAQ. V lost 1 base and J lost 2, with 9 bases in between. The CDR3 contains 14 residues. This CDR3 is CASSLVKGAYEQYF. The CDR3 DNA reads TGTGCCAGCAGCTTAGTGAAGGGGGCCTACGAGCAGTACTTC.

The chain carries TRBV7-6 and TRBJ2-3, with a weak D call TRBD1 (5 bases). Germline lookup yields CDR1 SGHVS and CDR2 FNYEAQ. The V end lost 2 bases, the J end lost 3 bases, and 12 bases lay between the germline ends. This CDR3 has 15 amino acids. CDR3 region: CASSLRQGGTDTQYF. CDR3 nucleotide sequence: TGTGCCAGCAGCTTACGGCAGGGTGGGACAGATACGCAGTATTTT. Full variable domain (missing parts from reference TRBV7-6 and TRBJ2-3): GAGVSQSPRYKVTKRGQDVALRCDPISGHVSLYWYRQALGQGPEFLTYFNYEAQQDKSGLPNDRFSAERPEGSISTLTIQRTEQRDSAMYRCASSLRQGGTDTQYFGPGTRLTVL.

V usage is TRBV6-5 and J usage is TRBJ1-2; 8 nucleotides line up with TRBD1. CDR1 is MNHEY and CDR2 is SVGAGI in the germline V gene. With 3 bases clipped from V and 4 bases from J, the junction kept 4 bases outside the gene matches. The CDR3 length is 14 residues. DNA for the CDR3: TGTGCCAGCAGTTATTCAGGGGGCGGCTATGGCTACACCTTC. It codes for CASSYSGGGYGYTF.

The V gene is TRBV28, the J gene TRBJ2-7; D may be TRBD2 (5 bases). Germline V lookup: CDR1 MDHEN, CDR2 SYDVKM. Trimming removed 2 bases at V and 2 bases at J, with 10 bases between. There are 14 residues in the CDR3. The CDR3 coding sequence is TGTGCCAGCAGTTTAGAGAGGGTACCCTACGAGCAGTACTTC. Its translation is CASSLERVPYEQYF.

This clone has a single count. V is TRBV4-3 and J is TRBJ1-5; D not certain. CDR1 and CDR2 from the germline V gene are LGHNA and YSLEER. The CDR3 is 16 amino acids. V gave up 0 bases and J gave up 5 bases, with 14 bases separating them. CDR3 region: CASSQEAGFGDQPQHF. CDR3 sequence (DNA): TGCGCCAGCAGCCAAGAGGCGGGGTTTGGAGATCAGCCCCAGCATTTT.

V usage is TRBV5-4 and J usage is TRBJ2-7; TRBD2 aligns across 8 bases. The CDR3 runs 12 residues. The V segment lost 2 bases and the J segment 6 bases; nucleotides outside the gene matches: 1. Germline values: CDR1 SGHNT, CDR2 YYREEE (reference sequence). The CDR3 nucleotides are TGTGCCAGCAGCTTCGGGGGGGGCGAGCAGTACTTC. This codes for CASSFGGGEQYF.

This chain joins TRBV3-1 (or the pseudogene TRBV3-2) and TRBJ1-2; 9 nucleotides align to TRBD1. CDR1 LGHDT and CDR2 YNNKEL come from the germline V gene (reference sequence). The CDR3 consists of 14 residues. With V trimmed by 1 base and J by 7 bases, 4 bases remained unmatched. This chain's CDR3 is CASSQVGTGPGYTF. CDR3 nucleotides: TGTGCCAGCAGCCAAGTCGGGACAGGGCCTGGCTACACCTTC.

The chain is built from TRBV29-1 and TRBJ2-2; D gene uncertain. The V end was cut by 7 bases, the J end by 0 bases, with 9 bases between. Germline V lookup: CDR1 SQVTM, CDR2 ANQGSEA. The CDR3 sequence is 13 residues long. Here the CDR3 DNA reads TGCAGCGCTGGCGCAACGAACACCGGGGAGCTGTTTTTT. Encoded protein: CSAGATNTGELFF.

This clone appeared a single time. CDR3 sequence: CASSEAAGSYEQYF. The CDR3 coding sequence is TGTGCCAGCAGTGAAGCAGCGGGTTCCTACGAGCAGTACTTC. The chain is built from TRBV6-1 and TRBJ2-7; TRBD2 is a possible D gene (6 bases). Germline V gene data show CDR1 as MNHNS and CDR2 as SASEGT. Between the trimmed V and J ends, which lost 0 bases and 1 base, there was a span of 7 bases. CDR3 length equals 14 residues.

The V gene is TRBV6-6, the J gene TRBJ2-2, with 9 bases matching TRBD1. Germline CDR1 MNHNY, CDR2 SVGAGI (reference sequence). The J segment lost 5 bases and the V segment lost 5 bases, leaving 9 bases of the junction unmatched. The CDR3 length is 16 residues. The CDR3 region has the DNA TGTGCCAGCAGTCCTACGGACAGGGGAGGAACCGGGGAGCTGTTTTTT. It encodes CASSPTDRGGTGELFF.

The chain joins TRBV9 to TRBJ2-1, with 7 bases identical to TRBD2. Germline loops: CDR1 SGDLS, CDR2 YYNGEE. V gave up 3 bases and J gave up 7 bases; unmatched junction bases: 16. The CDR3 is made up of 17 amino acids. The CDR3 spells CASSGEPSFRGGNEQFF. CDR3 coding DNA: TGTGCCAGCAGCGGTGAACCGAGTTTTCGCGGGGGTAATGAGCAGTTCTTC.

The chain has TRBV19 and TRBJ2-1; TRBD2 might be the D (5 bases). The CDR3 extends over 15 amino acids. Germline assignment: CDR1 LNHDA and CDR2 SQIVND (reference sequence). Trimming pared 3 bases from V and 4 bases from J, leaving 13 bases between. In DNA, the CDR3 is TGTGCCAGTAGTATCCTGTTAGGGAGTTACAATGAGCAGTTCTTC. It is translated as CASSILLGSYNEQFF. The whole variable domain, remainder taken from reference TRBV19 and TRBJ2-1, is DGGITQSPKYLFRKEGQNVTLSCEQNLNHDAMYWYRQDPGQGLRLIYYSQIVNDFQKGDIAEGYSVSREKKESFPLTVTSAQKNPTAFYLCASSILLGSYNEQFFGPGTRLTVL.

The chain carries TRBV7-8 and TRBJ1-3; TRBD1 aligns across 8 bases. The CDR3 spans 17 residues. Looked up from germline, CDR1 is SGHVS and CDR2 is FQNEAQ. V was pared by 1 base and J by 3 bases, with 8 bases of the junction left unmatched. The CDR3: CASSLGPDRAFGNTIYF. Here the CDR3 DNA reads TGTGCCAGCAGCTTAGGACCGGACAGGGCGTTTGGAAACACCATATATTTT.

The chain recombines TRBV11-3 with TRBJ2-2; D is uncertain. Germline V gene sequence: CDR1 SGHNT, CDR2 YENEEA. Trimming stripped 5 bases from V and 7 bases from J, with 17 bases between. CDR3 length: 15 amino acids. This chain's CDR3 is CASSDFSPRSGELFF. The CDR3 nucleotides read TGTGCCAGCAGCGATTTTAGCCCCCGGAGCGGGGAGCTGTTTTTT. Full variable domain (outside the CDR3, taken from reference TRBV11-3 and TRBJ2-2): EAGVVQSPRYKIIEKKQPVAFWCNPISGHNTLYWYLQNLGQGPELLIRYENEEAVDDSQLPKDRFSAERLKGVDSTLKIQPAELGDSAVYLCASSDFSPRSGELFFGEGSRLTVL.

This clone was detected a few times. The chain carries TRBV7-9 and TRBJ1-1; 12 bases match TRBD1. After removal of 7 bases from V and 6 bases from J, the junction contained 15 bases not matched to a gene. Germline-derived CDR1 and CDR2 are SEHNR and FQNEAQ (reference sequence). The CDR3 has 17 residues. The CDR3 spells CASTSGRGQGAFAEAFF. CDR3 bases: TGTGCCAGCACTTCTGGGCGGGGACAGGGGGCTTTCGCTGAAGCTTTCTTT.

The chain employs TRBV18 and TRBJ1-5; a weak D match, TRBD1 (6 bases). The V end lost 6 bases, the J end lost 4 bases, and 16 bases lay between the germline ends. Germline CDR1 is KGHSH and CDR2 is LQKENI. The CDR3 runs to 15 residues. CDR3: CASSPRGGENQPQHF. The CDR3 DNA is TGTGCCAGCTCCCCGAGGGGGGGCGAGAATCAGCCCCAGCATTTT.

In this sample, this clone turned up once. V gene TRBV19 combines with J gene TRBJ2-3, with unresolved D. The CDR3 sequence is 13 residues long. Germline V gene lookup returns CDR1 LNHDA and CDR2 SQIVND (reference sequence). Trimming cost V 8 bases and J 0 bases, with 9 bases left between them. The CDR3: CASVGYSTDTQYF. The DNA of the CDR3 is TGTGCCAGTGTCGGGTATAGCACAGATACGCAGTATTTT.

The chain employs TRBV5-8 and TRBJ1-1, with 10 nucleotides matching TRBD1. The CDR3 has 13 residues. Germline lookup yields CDR1 SGHTS and CDR2 YDEGEE. Trimming took 4 bases from V and 4 from J; bases not matched to a gene: 1. This chain's CDR3 is CASSRTGGTEAFF. CDR3 in DNA: TGTGCCAGCAGCCGGACAGGGGGCACTGAAGCTTTCTTT.

This sequence joins TRBV6-5 and TRBJ1-6, with 8 nucleotides matching TRBD1. The CDR3 is 14 residues long. CDR1 and CDR2 (germline): MNHEY, SVGAGI. The ends lost 6 bases at V and 5 bases at J; junction bases unmatched: 3. CDR3 nucleotide sequence: TGTGCCAGCAGACAGGGACAGGATAATTCACCCCTCCACTTT. Translation gives CASRQGQDNSPLHF.

The chain joins TRBV5-4 to TRBJ2-5; a possible D gene is TRBD2 (5 bases). V was shortened by 2 bases and J by 4 bases, with 15 bases between the two germline ends. The length of the CDR3 is 15 residues. CDR1 is SGHNT, CDR2 YYREEE, per germline (reference sequence). The CDR3 nucleotides read TGTGCCAGCAGCTTAGCGGTCGTCGGAGTAGAGACCCAGTACTTC. This translates into CASSLAVVGVETQYF.

Comment on this clone: Other DNA sequences in the sample encode the same CDR3. V is TRBV7-2 and J is TRBJ1-2, with D perhaps matching TRBD1 (6 bases). The germline V gene has CDR1 SGHTA and CDR2 FQGNSA. V dropped 4 bases and J dropped 2 bases, with 8 bases sitting between them. This CDR3 has 13 residues. CDR3 residues: CASSSGQNYGYTF. DNA for the CDR3: TGTGCCAGCAGCTCTGGACAGAACTATGGCTACACCTTC.

This clone was seen once. The chain is built from TRBV30 and TRBJ2-7; a possible D gene is TRBD1 (6 bases). With 3 bases removed from V and 3 bases from J, the gap between germline ends came to 18 bases. The CDR3 totals 15 residues. Germline CDR1 and CDR2: GTSNPN and SVGIG (reference sequence). CDR3 region: CAWSSSGGTVYEQYF. The CDR3 nucleotides are TGTGCCTGGAGCTCCTCTGGGGGCACGGTCTACGAGCAGTACTTC.